This TCR beta chain was captured by sequencing in a study of T cell clonotyping in hematopoietic cell transplantation. Study conclusions and caveats: Few recipient clonotypes overlapped donors; over 95% were de novo at given depth.

Trimming took 4 bases from V and 4 from J; bases not matched to a gene: 3. Germline V gene data show CDR1 as SGHVS and CDR2 as FNYEAQ. This CDR3 region has 14 residues. Profiling relied on immunoSEQ multiplex PCR, and the TCRdb table lists in-frame clones only, not all of them. The sample contains roughly 48,000 clones, approximately 80% of which appear only once. Time point noted: recipient sample about 28 days before transplant, after cytoreduction. In regard to this clone: The antigen is undetermined.

This TCR was recovered from a man in his fifties or sixties with myelodysplastic syndrome. Some clones in this sample may be carry-over from other donors' samples. The chain links TRBV7-6 to TRBJ2-7; 11 positions agree with TRBD1. Sequenced here: peripheral blood mononuclear cells, sampled before stem cell transplant. The DNA for the CDR3 is TGTGCCAGCAGCTCGGGACAGGGGGTATACGAGCAGTACTTC. Translated, it gives CASSSGQGVYEQYF.